These T cell receptor beta chains were read from a single sample in a study of CD4 T cells in relation to SARS-CoV-2 and coronaviruses. Antigens for these TCRs are unknown. Clones were sequenced by immunoSEQ multiplex PCR, and TCRdb holds only the in-frame ones, with some missing. Of 15,000 to 20,000 clones detected, 65% to 75% appear once; the ten largest clones hold 30%. Specimen: CD4+ T cells from PBMCs, cultured in vitro. The receptors originated from a human donor in good health. CDR3s include the opening cysteine and the closing phenylalanine or tryptophan. D genes are given only for firm matches. The size entry is marked missing in some rows and otherwise reads once, few, many or a size class.

clone size: .
D gene: .
V gene: TRBV5-8
J gene: TRBJ2-7
CDR3 protein: CASSAQGGYEQYF
CDR3 DNA: TGTGCCAGCAGCGCGCAGGGGGGCTACGAGCAGTACTTC

clone size: .
D gene: TRBD2
V gene: TRBV5-4
J gene: TRBJ2-3
CDR3 protein: CASSLEGLAGADTQYF
CDR3 DNA: TGTGCCAGCAGCTTGGAAGGGCTAGCGGGAGCAGATACGCAGTATTTT

clone size: .
D gene: .
V gene: TRBV4-2
J gene: TRBJ2-5
CDR3 protein: CASNLLAVRQETQYF
CDR3 DNA: TGTGCCAGCAACCTGCTCGCGGTCCGGCAAGAGACCCAGTACTTC

clone size: .
D gene: TRBD2
V gene: TRBV27
J gene: TRBJ2-1
CDR3 protein: CASSLSIATSGRNEQFF
CDR3 DNA: TGTGCCAGCAGTTTATCGATCGCGACTAGCGGGAGGAATGAGCAGTTCTTC

clone size: .
D gene: TRBD1
V gene: TRBV27
J gene: TRBJ1-1
CDR3 protein: CASSFDRGLTEAFF
CDR3 DNA: TGTGCCAGCAGTTTCGACAGGGGTCTCACTGAAGCTTTCTTT

clone size: .
D gene: .
V gene: TRBV6-1
J gene: TRBJ1-2
CDR3 protein: CASSEAHLANYGYTF
CDR3 DNA: TGTGCCAGCAGTGAAGCGCATTTAGCTAACTATGGCTACACCTTC

clone size: few
D gene: TRBD2
V gene: TRBV19
J gene: TRBJ2-2
CDR3 protein: CASSMSGRRAGELFF
CDR3 DNA: TGTGCCAGTAGTATGAGCGGGAGACGGGCCGGGGAGCTGTTTTTT

clone size: .
D gene: .
V gene: TRBV18
J gene: TRBJ2-5
CDR3 protein: CASSPTGPPETQYF
CDR3 DNA: TGTGCCAGCTCACCAACGGGACCCCCAGAGACCCAGTACTTC

clone size: .
D gene: .
V gene: TRBV12-3/TRBV12-4
J gene: TRBJ2-7
CDR3 protein: CASSFQGSEQYF
CDR3 DNA: TGTGCCAGCAGTTTTCAGGGAAGCGAGCAGTACTTC

clone size: .
D gene: TRBD2
V gene: TRBV2
J gene: TRBJ2-1
CDR3 protein: CASIWERDSYNEQFF
CDR3 DNA: TGTGCCAGCATCTGGGAGCGGGACTCCTACAATGAGCAGTTCTTC

clone size: .
D gene: TRBD1
V gene: TRBV18
J gene: TRBJ2-5
CDR3 protein: CASSPGTGVETQYF
CDR3 DNA: TGTGCCAGCTCACCCGGGACAGGGGTGGAGACCCAGTACTTC

clone size: .
D gene: .
V gene: TRBV4-1
J gene: TRBJ1-1
CDR3 protein: CASSQPWKKGANTEAFF
CDR3 DNA: TGCGCCAGCAGCCAACCCTGGAAAAAGGGAGCGAACACTGAAGCTTTCTTT

clone size: .
D gene: .
V gene: TRBV1
J gene: TRBJ2-3
CDR3 protein: CTSSQSTRAQYF
CDR3 DNA: TGCACCAGCAGCCAATCTACTAGAGCGCAGTATTTT

clone size: .
D gene: .
V gene: TRBV5-4
J gene: TRBJ1-6
CDR3 protein: CASSLALSAGGSPLHF
CDR3 DNA: TGTGCCAGCAGCTTGGCCTTGAGCGCCGGGGGATCACCCCTCCACTTT

clone size: .
D gene: .
V gene: TRBV2
J gene: TRBJ2-1
CDR3 protein: CASRDQYNEQFF
CDR3 DNA: TGTGCCAGCAGAGACCAGTACAATGAGCAGTTCTTC

clone size: .
D gene: TRBD1
V gene: TRBV2
J gene: TRBJ1-4
CDR3 protein: CASSEGQGSIEKLFF
CDR3 DNA: TGTGCCAGCAGTGAGGGACAGGGATCCATTGAAAAACTGTTTTTT

clone size: .
D gene: .
V gene: TRBV7-3
J gene: TRBJ1-1
CDR3 protein: CASSSNPNTEAFF
CDR3 DNA: TGTGCCAGCAGCTCCAACCCGAACACTGAAGCTTTCTTT

clone size: .
D gene: .
V gene: TRBV6-1
J gene: TRBJ2-7
CDR3 protein: CASSELPDSYEQYF
CDR3 DNA: TGTGCCAGCAGTGAATTGCCAGACTCCTACGAGCAGTACTTC

clone size: .
D gene: .
V gene: TRBV30
J gene: TRBJ1-5
CDR3 protein: CAWSVLDGNQPQHF
CDR3 DNA: TGTGCCTGGAGTGTACTAGATGGGAATCAGCCCCAGCATTTT

clone size: .
D gene: TRBD1
V gene: TRBV28
J gene: TRBJ1-5
CDR3 protein: CASSMTGIQPQHF
CDR3 DNA: TGTGCCAGCAGCATGACAGGGATCCAGCCCCAGCATTTT

clone size: .
D gene: TRBD1
V gene: TRBV5-1
J gene: TRBJ2-7
CDR3 protein: CASSRGPALSYEQYF
CDR3 DNA: TGCGCCAGCAGCAGGGGGCCAGCCCTCTCCTACGAGCAGTACTTC

clone size: .
D gene: .
V gene: TRBV5-5
J gene: TRBJ1-1
CDR3 protein: CASSLVGGRNTEAFF
CDR3 DNA: TGTGCCAGCAGCTTGGTTGGTGGGAGGAACACTGAAGCTTTCTTT

clone size: .
D gene: .
V gene: TRBV6-5
J gene: TRBJ2-3
CDR3 protein: CASSPTFSTDTQYF
CDR3 DNA: TGTGCCAGCAGCCCAACCTTTAGCACAGATACGCAGTATTTT

clone size: .
D gene: .
V gene: TRBV2
J gene: TRBJ2-5
CDR3 protein: CASILSSLQETQYF
CDR3 DNA: TGTGCCAGCATATTAAGCAGTCTCCAAGAGACCCAGTACTTC

clone size: .
D gene: .
V gene: TRBV19
J gene: TRBJ1-3
CDR3 protein: CASVLRATPKGNTIYF
CDR3 DNA: TGTGCCAGCGTCCTCAGGGCGACCCCGAAGGGAAACACCATATATTTT

clone size: .
D gene: TRBD1
V gene: TRBV11-2
J gene: TRBJ2-4
CDR3 protein: CASSSGRTGRNIQYF
CDR3 DNA: TGTGCCAGCAGCTCAGGGAGGACAGGGAGGAACATTCAGTACTTC

clone size: .
D gene: TRBD1
V gene: TRBV6-5
J gene: TRBJ2-1
CDR3 protein: CASSYRDRGDEQFF
CDR3 DNA: TGTGCCAGCAGTTACCGGGACAGGGGGGATGAGCAGTTCTTC

clone size: few
D gene: .
V gene: TRBV3-1/TRBV3-2
J gene: TRBJ1-1
CDR3 protein: CASSRGSTNTEAFF
CDR3 DNA: TGTGCCAGCAGCCGAGGGTCGACAAACACTGAAGCTTTCTTT

clone size: .
D gene: TRBD1
V gene: TRBV5-1
J gene: TRBJ1-3
CDR3 protein: CASSAGGVSGNTIYF
CDR3 DNA: TGCGCCAGCAGCGCAGGGGGTGTTTCTGGAAACACCATATATTTT

clone size: .
D gene: .
V gene: TRBV19
J gene: TRBJ1-5
CDR3 protein: CASNPSNSNQPQHF
CDR3 DNA: TGTGCCAGTAATCCCAGTAATAGCAATCAGCCCCAGCATTTT

clone size: few
D gene: .
V gene: TRBV12-3/TRBV12-4
J gene: TRBJ1-5
CDR3 protein: CASSDRYNQPQHF
CDR3 DNA: TGTGCCAGCAGTGACAGATACAATCAGCCCCAGCATTTT

clone size: few
D gene: TRBD1
V gene: TRBV19
J gene: TRBJ1-5
CDR3 protein: CASSKDRFSAYSNQPQHF
CDR3 DNA: TGTGCCAGTAGTAAGGACAGGTTTTCGGCTTATAGCAATCAGCCCCAGCATTTT

clone size: .
D gene: TRBD1
V gene: TRBV27
J gene: TRBJ1-1
CDR3 protein: CASRPGQGLKAAFF
CDR3 DNA: TGTGCCAGCAGGCCGGGACAGGGTTTAAAGGCAGCTTTCTTT

clone size: .
D gene: TRBD2
V gene: TRBV5-1
J gene: TRBJ2-3
CDR3 protein: CASSLVAGGSTDTQYF
CDR3 DNA: TGCGCCAGCAGCTTGGTTGCGGGAGGAAGTACAGATACGCAGTATTTT

clone size: .
D gene: .
V gene: TRBV20-1
J gene: TRBJ2-1
CDR3 protein: CSAPSDNEQFF
CDR3 DNA: TGCAGTGCTCCGTCGGACAATGAGCAGTTCTTC